This T cell receptor (beta chain) was recovered during a study of early stage breast cancer tumors. Study results and caveats: Most shared enriched TCRB sequences were commonly generated ones.

With regard to this clone: Its matching antigen is unknown.

Profiled with immunoSEQ multiplex PCR; TCRdb holds only in-frame clones, not every one. In the table there are tens of thousands of clones, roughly 80% of which are singletons. This CDR3 is built from 11 residues. Germline V gene lookup returns CDR1 SQVTM and CDR2 ANQGSEA. Trimming stripped 4 bases from V and 6 bases from J, with 10 bases between. The rearrangement links TRBV29-1 to TRBJ2-7, with D tentatively TRBD2 (5 bases). The sequence was obtained from a person in their 60s with breast cancer. The source material was blood. CDR3 in amino acids: CSVGLEGEQYF. The CDR3 region has the DNA TGCAGCGTTGGCCTAGAGGGCGAGCAGTACTTC.